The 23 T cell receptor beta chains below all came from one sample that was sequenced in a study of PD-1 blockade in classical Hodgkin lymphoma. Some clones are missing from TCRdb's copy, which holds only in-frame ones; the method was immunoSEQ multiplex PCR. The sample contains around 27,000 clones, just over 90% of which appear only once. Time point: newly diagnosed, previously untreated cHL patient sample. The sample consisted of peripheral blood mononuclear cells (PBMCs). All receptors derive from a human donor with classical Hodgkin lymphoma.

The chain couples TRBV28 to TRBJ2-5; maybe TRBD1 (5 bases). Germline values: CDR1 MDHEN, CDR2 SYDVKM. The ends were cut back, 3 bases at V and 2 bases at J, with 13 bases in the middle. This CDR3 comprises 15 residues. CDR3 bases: TGTGCCAGCAGTTTTTCCCTGGGGCAACAAGAGACCCAGTACTTC. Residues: CASSFSLGQQETQYF.

This CDR3 reads CASVDRVNTGELFF. The CDR3 coding sequence is TGTGCCAGCGTGGACAGGGTGAACACCGGGGAGCTGTTTTTT. The V call is TRBV2, the J call TRBJ2-2; 8 bases are a match to TRBD1. Germline CDR1 SNHLY, CDR2 FYNNEI. This CDR3 contains 14 residues. V lost 8 bases and J lost 1; bases outside the gene matches: 3.

CDR3 bases: TGTGCCAGCAGCTTGGGCGGAGGACTAGCGTACAATGAGCAGTTCTTC. Residues: CASSLGGGLAYNEQFF. The V gene is TRBV5-4, the J gene TRBJ2-1; 9 bases are shared with TRBD2. Germline CDR1 is SGHNT and CDR2 is YYREEE (reference sequence). The length of the CDR3 is 16 residues. Losses at the gene ends were 0 bases for V and 4 bases for J; bases not matched to a gene: 5.

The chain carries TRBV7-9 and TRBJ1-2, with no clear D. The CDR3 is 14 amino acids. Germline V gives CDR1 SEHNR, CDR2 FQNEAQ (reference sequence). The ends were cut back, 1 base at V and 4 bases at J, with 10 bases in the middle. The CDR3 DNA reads TGTGCCAGCAGCTTAGGTGCAGGAATCTATGGCTACACCTTC. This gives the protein CASSLGAGIYGYTF.

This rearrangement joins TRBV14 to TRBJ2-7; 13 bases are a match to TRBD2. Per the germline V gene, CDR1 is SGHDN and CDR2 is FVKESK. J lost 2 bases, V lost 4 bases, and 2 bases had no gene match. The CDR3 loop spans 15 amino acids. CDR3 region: CASSRTSGRTYEQYF. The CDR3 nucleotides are TGTGCCAGCAGCCGGACTAGCGGGAGAACCTACGAGCAGTACTTC.

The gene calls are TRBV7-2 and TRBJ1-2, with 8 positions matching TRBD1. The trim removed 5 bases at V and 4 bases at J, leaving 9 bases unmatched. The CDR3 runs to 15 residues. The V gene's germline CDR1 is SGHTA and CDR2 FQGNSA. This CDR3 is CASSPGADRVYGYTF. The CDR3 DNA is TGTGCCAGCAGCCCAGGGGCGGACAGGGTCTATGGCTACACCTTC.

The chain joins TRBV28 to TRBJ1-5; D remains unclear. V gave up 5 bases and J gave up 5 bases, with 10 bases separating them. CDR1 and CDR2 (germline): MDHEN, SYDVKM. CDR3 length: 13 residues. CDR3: CASSENSYQPQHF. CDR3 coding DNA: TGTGCCAGCAGTGAAAACAGTTATCAGCCCCAGCATTTT.

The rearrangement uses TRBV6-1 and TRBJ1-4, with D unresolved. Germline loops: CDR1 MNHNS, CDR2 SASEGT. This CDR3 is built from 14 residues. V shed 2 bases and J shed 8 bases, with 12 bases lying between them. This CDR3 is CASSEQPRGEKLFF. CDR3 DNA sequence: TGTGCCAGCAGTGAACAGCCAAGAGGGGAAAAACTGTTTTTT.

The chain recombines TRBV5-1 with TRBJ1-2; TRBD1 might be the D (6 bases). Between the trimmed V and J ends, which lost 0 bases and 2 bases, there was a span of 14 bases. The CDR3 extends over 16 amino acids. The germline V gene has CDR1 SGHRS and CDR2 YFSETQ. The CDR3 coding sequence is TGCGCCAGCAGCTTGGCGGTGACAGGAACCAACTATGGCTACACCTTC. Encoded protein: CASSLAVTGTNYGYTF.

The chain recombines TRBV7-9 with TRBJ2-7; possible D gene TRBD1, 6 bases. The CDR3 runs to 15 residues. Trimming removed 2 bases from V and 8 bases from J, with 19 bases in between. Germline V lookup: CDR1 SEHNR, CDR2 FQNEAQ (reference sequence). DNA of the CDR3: TGTGCCAGCAGCTTACGGGACACTGGCCTCGGGAAGCAGTACTTC. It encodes CASSLRDTGLGKQYF.

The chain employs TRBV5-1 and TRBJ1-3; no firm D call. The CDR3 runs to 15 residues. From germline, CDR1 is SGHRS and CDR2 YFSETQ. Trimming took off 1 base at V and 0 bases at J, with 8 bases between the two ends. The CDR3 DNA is TGCGCCAGCAGCTTGCTCGGCATCTCTGGAAACACCATATATTTT. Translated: CASSLLGISGNTIYF. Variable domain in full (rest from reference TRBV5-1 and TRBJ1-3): KAGVTQTPRYLIKTRGQQVTLSCSPISGHRSVSWYQQTPGQGLQFLFEYFSETQRNKGNFPGRFSGRQFSNSRSEMNVSTLELGDSALYLCASSLLGISGNTIYFGEGSWLTVV.

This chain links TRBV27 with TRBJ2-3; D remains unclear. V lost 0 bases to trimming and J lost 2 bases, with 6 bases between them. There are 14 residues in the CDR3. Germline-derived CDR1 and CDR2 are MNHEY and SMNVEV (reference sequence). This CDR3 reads CASSLSLSTDTQYF. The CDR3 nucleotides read TGTGCCAGCAGTTTATCTCTCTCCACAGATACGCAGTATTTT.

The CDR3 DNA follows: TGTGCCAGTAGCGGGACGGAATGGAGCAATCAGCCCCAGCATTTT. Encoded protein: CASSGTEWSNQPQHF. V is TRBV19 and J is TRBJ1-5; D possibly corresponds to TRBD1 (5 bases). V lost 6 bases, J lost 1 base, and 13 bases lay in between. CDR3 length equals 15 residues. Looked up from germline, CDR1 is LNHDA and CDR2 is SQIVND (reference sequence). The full variable domain, in which reference TRBV19 and TRBJ1-5 provide the parts outside the CDR3, is DGGITQSPKYLFRKEGQNVTLSCEQNLNHDAMYWYRQDPGQGLRLIYYSQIVNDFQKGDIAEGYSVSREKKESFPLTVTSAQKNPTAFYLCASSGTEWSNQPQHFGDGTRLSIL.

The CDR3 loop is CAWSARGGGSYNEQFF. DNA of the CDR3: TGTGCCTGGAGCGCGCGGGGAGGTGGCTCCTACAATGAGCAGTTCTTC. This chain joins TRBV30 and TRBJ2-1, with D possibly matching TRBD2 (6 bases). From germline, CDR1 is GTSNPN and CDR2 SVGIG (reference sequence). The CDR3 loop spans 16 amino acids. The V and J ends lost 3 bases and 0 bases respectively, with 15 bases between them.

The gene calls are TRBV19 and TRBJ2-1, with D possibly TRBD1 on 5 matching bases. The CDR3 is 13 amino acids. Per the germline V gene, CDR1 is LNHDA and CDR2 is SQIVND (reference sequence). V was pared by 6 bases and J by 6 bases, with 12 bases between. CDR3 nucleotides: TGTGCCAGTAGGCAAACAGGATCCAATGAGCAGTTCTTC. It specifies CASRQTGSNEQFF.

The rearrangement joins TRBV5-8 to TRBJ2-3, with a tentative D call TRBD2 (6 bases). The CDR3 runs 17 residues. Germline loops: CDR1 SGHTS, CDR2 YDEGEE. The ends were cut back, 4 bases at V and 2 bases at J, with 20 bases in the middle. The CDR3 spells CASSLHKGLQFTDTQYF. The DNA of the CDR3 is TGTGCCAGCAGCCTCCATAAGGGACTGCAATTCACAGATACGCAGTATTTT.

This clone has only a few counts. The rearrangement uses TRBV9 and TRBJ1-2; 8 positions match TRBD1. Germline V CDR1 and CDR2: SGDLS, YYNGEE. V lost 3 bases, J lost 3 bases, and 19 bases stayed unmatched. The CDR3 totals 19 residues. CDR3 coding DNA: TGTGCCAGCAGCGCGGACGACCATATTAGCAGGGGGCGCTACTATGGCTACACCTTC. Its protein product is CASSADDHISRGRYYGYTF. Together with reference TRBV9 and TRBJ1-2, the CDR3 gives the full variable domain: DSGVTQTPKHLITATGQRVTLRCSPRSGDLSVYWYQQSLDQGLQFLIQYYNGEERAKGNILERFSAQQFPDLHSELNLSSLELGDSALYFCASSADDHISRGRYYGYTFGSGTRLTVV.

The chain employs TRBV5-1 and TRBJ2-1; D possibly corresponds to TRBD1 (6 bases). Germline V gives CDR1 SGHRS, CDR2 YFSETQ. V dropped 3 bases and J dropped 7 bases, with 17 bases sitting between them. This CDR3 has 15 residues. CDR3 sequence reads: CASSSLRERGNEQFF. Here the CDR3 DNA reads TGCGCCAGCAGCTCCCTGAGGGAGAGGGGGAATGAGCAGTTCTTC.

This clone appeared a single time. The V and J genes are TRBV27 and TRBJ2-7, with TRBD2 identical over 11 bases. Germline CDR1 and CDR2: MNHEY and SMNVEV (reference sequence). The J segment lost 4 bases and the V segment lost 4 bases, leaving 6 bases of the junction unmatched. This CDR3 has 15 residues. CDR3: CASSYTGTSGYEQYF. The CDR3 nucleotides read TGTGCCAGCAGTTACACCGGGACTAGCGGATACGAGCAGTACTTC.

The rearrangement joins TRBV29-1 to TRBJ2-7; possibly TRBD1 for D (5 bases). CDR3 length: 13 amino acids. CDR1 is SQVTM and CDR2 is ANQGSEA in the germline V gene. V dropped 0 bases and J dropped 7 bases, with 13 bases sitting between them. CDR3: CSVEDATGREQYF. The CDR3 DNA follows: TGCAGCGTTGAAGATGCTACAGGAAGGGAGCAGTACTTC.

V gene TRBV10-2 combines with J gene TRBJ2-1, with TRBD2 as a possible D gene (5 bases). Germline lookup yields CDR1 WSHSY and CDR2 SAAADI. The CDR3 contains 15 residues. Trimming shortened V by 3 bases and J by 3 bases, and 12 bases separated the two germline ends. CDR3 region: CASSDRGIYYNEQFF. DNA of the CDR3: TGCGCCAGCAGTGACCGGGGAATCTACTACAATGAGCAGTTCTTC.

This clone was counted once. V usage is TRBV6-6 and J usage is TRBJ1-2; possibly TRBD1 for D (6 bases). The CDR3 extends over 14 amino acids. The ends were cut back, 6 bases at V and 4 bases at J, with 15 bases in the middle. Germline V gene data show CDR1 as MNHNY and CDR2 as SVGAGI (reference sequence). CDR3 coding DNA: TGTGCCAGCAGCCCCGGGACATTGGGCTATGGCTACACCTTC. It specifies CASSPGTLGYGYTF.

For the CDR3, the DNA is TGTGCCACCGGTGGAGTAGCGGGACTGGCAGATACGCAGTATTTT. This codes for CATGGVAGLADTQYF. The chain has TRBV10-3 and TRBJ2-3; 8 bases line up with TRBD2. V lost 10 bases and J lost 4; bases outside the gene matches: 13. CDR3 length: 15 residues. Germline CDR1 reads ENHRY; CDR2 reads SYGVKD.